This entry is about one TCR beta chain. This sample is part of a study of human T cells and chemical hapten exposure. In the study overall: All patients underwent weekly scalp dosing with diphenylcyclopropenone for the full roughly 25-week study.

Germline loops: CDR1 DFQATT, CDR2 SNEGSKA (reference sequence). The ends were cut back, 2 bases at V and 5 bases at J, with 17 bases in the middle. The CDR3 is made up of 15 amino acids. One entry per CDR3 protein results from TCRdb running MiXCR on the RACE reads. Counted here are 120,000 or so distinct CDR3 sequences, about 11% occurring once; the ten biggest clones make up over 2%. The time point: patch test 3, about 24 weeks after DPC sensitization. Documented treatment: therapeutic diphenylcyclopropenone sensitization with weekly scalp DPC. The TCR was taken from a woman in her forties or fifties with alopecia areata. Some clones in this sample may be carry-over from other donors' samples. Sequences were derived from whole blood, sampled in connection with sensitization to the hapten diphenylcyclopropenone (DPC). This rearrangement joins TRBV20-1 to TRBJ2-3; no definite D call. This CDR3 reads CSARPAERAIDTQYF. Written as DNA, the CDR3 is TGCAGTGCTAGACCGGCCGAAAGGGCGATAGATACGCAGTATTTT.